The following is a T cell receptor beta chain sequence with its context. The target antigen is unknown. CDR1 LGHDT and CDR2 YNNKEL come from the germline V gene (reference sequence). This CDR3 has 15 residues. V was clipped by 1 base and J by 4 bases, with 13 bases between them. This record comes from a study of T cells after yellow fever vaccination. Study at large: Some fractions had low cell numbers, and these were prepared with SMART-Seq v4 Ultra Low Input. Study-wide findings and caveats: Clonotypes appearing in both CD4 and CD8 compartments existed, and their share was small. Abundant bulk-derived clonotypes could contaminate FACS-sorted repertoires.

5'RACE template switching added a universal primer site and UMIs to TCR cDNA. TCRdb reprocessed the 5' RACE reads via MiXCR and lists one record per CDR3 protein. The sample holds a few hundred thousand distinct CDR3 sequences, around 6.7% seen once. This material consisted of CD4+ T cells sorted from PBMCs, taken on the day of the yellow fever booster vaccination. The clonotype was recovered from a man under 40 who received the YFV17D yellow fever vaccine. The J gene is TRBJ2-5, the V gene TRBV3-1, with D possibly being TRBD2 (6 bases). CDR3 in amino acids: CASSQGTMGGETQYF. The CDR3 nucleotides read TGTGCCAGCAGCCAAGGGACCATGGGAGGAGAGACCCAGTACTTC.